The 21 T cell receptor beta chains below come from one sample, sequenced in a study of shared clonotypes between healthy human individuals. Assay: immunoSEQ multiplex PCR; the TCRdb copy retains only in-frame clones and omits some. In the table there are millions of clones, approximately 90% of which are singletons. The specimen was naive CD4+ T cells sorted from blood. Subset indicated: CD45RA+ positively selected. Every receptor here comes from a man between 18 and 29 years old in good health.

This chain uses TRBV30 with TRBJ2-2, with D unclear. Germline-derived CDR1 and CDR2 are GTSNPN and SVGIG (reference sequence). The germline V and J ends were trimmed by 6 bases and 0 bases, with 8 bases remaining between them. The CDR3 is 13 amino acids. CDR3 nucleotides: TGTGCCTGCGCGATTTCGAACACCGGGGAGCTGTTTTTT. It translates to CACAISNTGELFF.

This rearrangement joins TRBV4-3 to TRBJ2-1; TRBD1 aligns across 10 bases. The length of the CDR3 is 15 residues. The germline CDR1 and CDR2 sequences are LGHNA and YSLEER. Trimming cost V 4 bases and J 6 bases; bases outside gene matches: 6. Here the CDR3 reads CASSPLGQGSNEQFF. The CDR3 region has the DNA TGCGCCAGCAGCCCCTTGGGACAGGGGAGCAATGAGCAGTTCTTC.

The genes are TRBV11-2 and TRBJ2-7; maybe TRBD2 (5 bases). Germline V gives CDR1 SGHAT, CDR2 FQNNGV. This CDR3 comprises 14 residues. Trimming removed 2 bases from V and 4 bases from J, with 12 bases in between. The CDR3 is CASSLPGNRYEQYF. DNA of the CDR3: TGTGCCAGCAGCTTACCGGGAAACCGTTACGAGCAGTACTTC.

This chain links TRBV5-4 with TRBJ1-1; D not certain. The CDR3 length is 13 residues. Germline values: CDR1 SGHNT, CDR2 YYREEE (reference sequence). Trimming removed 4 bases from V and 2 bases from J, with 9 bases in between. The CDR3 DNA sequence: TGTGCCAGCAGCGCCCAACTTAACACTGAAGCTTTCTTT. It codes for CASSAQLNTEAFF.

J is TRBJ1-5 and V is TRBV27, with 7 nucleotides matching TRBD1. J lost 1 base, V lost 5 bases, and 5 bases had no gene match. The germline gives CDR1 MNHEY, CDR2 SMNVEV (reference sequence). The length of the CDR3 is 15 residues. CDR3: CASSPDRASNQPQHF. The CDR3 DNA is TGTGCCAGCAGTCCCGACAGGGCAAGCAATCAGCCCCAGCATTTT.

The chain uses TRBV7-9 and TRBJ2-5; D might be TRBD1 (6 bases). The length of the CDR3 is 15 residues. CDR1 and CDR2 from the germline V gene are SEHNR and FQNEAQ (reference sequence). V was shortened by 5 bases and J by 4 bases, with 17 bases between the two germline ends. The CDR3 DNA reads as TGTGCCAGCAGCCATGTCCGGGACACCCGAGAGACCCAGTACTTC. Amino acid sequence: CASSHVRDTRETQYF. The full variable domain, completed using reference TRBV7-9 and TRBJ2-5, is DTGVSQNPRHKITKRGQNVTFRCDPISEHNRLYWYRQTLGQGPEFLTYFQNEAQLEKSRLLSDRFSAERPKGSFSTLEIQRTEQGDSAMYLCASSHVRDTRETQYFGPGTRLLVL.

The chain combines TRBV6-1 with TRBJ2-1, with D unresolved. CDR3 length equals 13 residues. Between the trimmed V and J ends, which lost 8 bases and 6 bases, there was a span of 14 bases. CDR1 and CDR2 from the germline V gene are MNHNS and SASEGT. This CDR3 is CASRRASSNEQFF. The CDR3 coding sequence is TGTGCCAGCCGCCGGGCCTCCAGCAATGAGCAGTTCTTC.

Concerning this clone: The sample has other DNA sequences that encode this CDR3 too. The V gene is TRBV6-1, the J gene TRBJ1-5; D remains ambiguous. The length of the CDR3 is 15 residues. Per the germline V gene, CDR1 is MNHNS and CDR2 is SASEGT. Trimming shortened V by 1 base and J by 2 bases, and 9 bases separated the two germline ends. In DNA form, the CDR3 reads TGTGCCAGCAGTGAAGGGGCAGGAGGCAATCAGCCCCAGCATTTT. Protein: CASSEGAGGNQPQHF.

This clone has more than one count but fewer than ten. This rearrangement joins TRBV6-5 to TRBJ1-1; D unclear. The CDR3 loop spans 12 amino acids. Per germline, CDR1 MNHEY and CDR2 SVGAGI. The V and J ends lost 7 bases and 0 bases respectively, with 6 bases between them. CDR3 amino acids: CASTSVNTEAFF. CDR3 coding DNA: TGTGCCAGCACGTCGGTGAACACTGAAGCTTTCTTT.

The chain combines TRBV5-6 with TRBJ1-4; the match to TRBD1 covers 8 bases. This CDR3 comprises 16 residues. Germline CDR1 and CDR2: SGHDT and YYEEEE. With 4 bases clipped from V and 6 bases from J, the junction kept 11 bases outside the gene matches. CDR3: CASSRGRGQEDEKLFF. The CDR3 DNA reads as TGTGCCAGCAGCCGAGGTAGGGGACAGGAGGATGAAAAACTGTTTTTT.

CDR3 residues: CAISELQGNYEQYF. The CDR3 nucleotides read TGTGCCATCAGTGAGCTCCAGGGGAACTACGAGCAGTACTTC. The chain joins TRBV10-3 to TRBJ2-7; TRBD1 is a possible D gene (6 bases). This CDR3 is 14 amino acids long. The germline V gene has CDR1 ENHRY and CDR2 SYGVKD. Trimming took off 2 bases at V and 3 bases at J, with 11 bases between the two ends.

This chain links TRBV5-1 with TRBJ1-1, with D perhaps matching TRBD1 (5 bases). Germline assignment: CDR1 SGHRS and CDR2 YFSETQ. Trimming cost V 4 bases and J 1 base, with 8 bases left between them. CDR3 size: 13 residues. CDR3 bases: TGCGCCAGCAGCGAAGACAGGAACACTGAAGCTTTCTTT. Translating it yields CASSEDRNTEAFF.

The chain has TRBV18 and TRBJ1-4, with D perhaps matching TRBD1 (5 bases). CDR3 length equals 16 residues. Trimming pared 5 bases from V and 2 bases from J, leaving 15 bases between. Germline CDR1 is KGHSH and CDR2 is LQKENI. The chain's CDR3 is CASSLLQGGTNEKLFF. Here the CDR3 DNA reads TGTGCCAGCTCATTACTCCAGGGAGGGACTAATGAAAAACTGTTTTTT.

This chain joins TRBV6-6 and TRBJ1-2; 7 nucleotides match TRBD1. With 2 bases clipped from V and 6 bases from J, the junction kept 6 bases outside the gene matches. Looked up from germline, CDR1 is MNHNY and CDR2 is SVGAGI (reference sequence). The CDR3 covers 14 residues. The CDR3 is CASSYTTGVHGYTF. The CDR3 DNA reads as TGTGCCAGCAGTTACACAACAGGGGTGCATGGCTACACCTTC.

The rearrangement uses TRBV9 and TRBJ2-7; TRBD2 is a possible D gene (6 bases). CDR3 length equals 16 residues. Germline V gene lookup returns CDR1 SGDLS and CDR2 YYNGEE. Trimming cost V 4 bases and J 2 bases, with 19 bases left between them. CDR3 amino acids: CASSHPRAGPTYEQYF. CDR3 bases: TGTGCCAGCAGCCATCCCAGGGCGGGACCTACCTACGAGCAGTACTTC.

This clone was seen only once. The chain carries TRBV5-1 and TRBJ1-2; tentatively, D is TRBD1 (5 bases). Trimming cost V 0 bases and J 4 bases, with 13 bases left between them. The CDR3 has 15 residues. Germline V gene sequence: CDR1 SGHRS, CDR2 YFSETQ. CDR3 sequence (DNA): TGCGCCAGCAGCTTGGAAGGAGGGGTCGGCTATGGCTACACCTTC. Translated, it gives CASSLEGGVGYGYTF.

This chain links TRBV5-1 with TRBJ2-2; 8 bases are a match to TRBD1. CDR3 length equals 16 residues. V trimming: 4 bases; J trimming: 0 bases; junction bases outside the gene matches: 5. CDR1 is SGHRS, CDR2 YFSETQ, per germline. CDR3 in DNA: TGCGCCAGCAGCGGAGGACAGGGAACGAACACCGGGGAGCTGTTTTTT. Its protein product is CASSGGQGTNTGELFF.

The chain joins TRBV28 to TRBJ1-2, with D maybe TRBD1 (6 bases). Germline CDR1 MDHEN, CDR2 SYDVKM. Between the trimmed V and J ends, which lost 2 bases and 6 bases, there was a span of 16 bases. This CDR3 region has 15 residues. In DNA form, the CDR3 reads TGTGCCAGCAGTTTAGGGGGCCTGATATGGAATGGCTACACCTTC. It yields the protein CASSLGGLIWNGYTF.

This chain uses TRBV4-1 with TRBJ1-5; D possibly corresponds to TRBD1 (5 bases). The CDR3 runs 17 residues. Trimming stripped 2 bases from V and 0 bases from J, with 14 bases between. Per germline, CDR1 MGHRA and CDR2 YSYEKL. CDR3: CASSQWLTGFSNQPQHF. CDR3 DNA: TGCGCCAGCAGCCAATGGCTCACAGGCTTTAGCAATCAGCCCCAGCATTTT.

The gene calls are TRBV5-5 and TRBJ1-1, with a weak D call TRBD1 (5 bases). With 6 bases removed from V and 4 bases from J, the gap between germline ends came to 13 bases. The germline V gene has CDR1 SGHKS and CDR2 YYEKEE (reference sequence). The CDR3 runs to 13 residues. This chain's CDR3 is CASTGGVGTEAFF. The CDR3 DNA sequence: TGTGCCAGCACCGGGGGGGTCGGCACTGAAGCTTTCTTT.

V is TRBV6-1 and J is TRBJ1-2; maybe TRBD1 (5 bases). V was cut by 1 base and J by 7 bases, with 10 bases left in between. Germline values: CDR1 MNHNS, CDR2 SASEGT. There are 13 residues in the CDR3. The CDR3 nucleotides read TGTGCCAGCAGTGAAGGTGGCAGGGCTGGCTACACCTTC. It specifies CASSEGGRAGYTF.